This T cell receptor (beta chain) was captured in a study of T cell responses to AZD1222 COVID-19 vaccine. Clones were sequenced by immunoSEQ multiplex PCR, and TCRdb holds only the in-frame ones, with some missing. The sample comprises some 95,000 clones, approximately 91% of which are singletons, and around 3.9% rests with the top ten. Comment on this clone: Its antigen is not known.

Germline V gene lookup returns CDR1 SGHDT and CDR2 YYEEEE. There are 15 residues in the CDR3. The V end lost 4 bases, the J end lost 2 bases, and 13 bases lay between the germline ends. Study-wide points: Clonal diversity was possibly underestimated; the donors were predominantly white British and more often female. Of spike-specific TCRs, nearly half reportedly target regions left unmutated in variants. The study identified only 6 or 7 AZD1222 recipients as seropositive at baseline.

The sample consisted of peripheral blood, taken on day 0 of AZD1222 vaccination. The sequence derives from an adult in good health. This chain connects TRBV5-6 to TRBJ2-1; perhaps TRBD1 as D (5 bases). CDR3 sequence (DNA): TGTGCCAGCAGCCCAGGACACAATGCCTACAATGAGCAGTTCTTC. Amino acids: CASSPGHNAYNEQFF.